The 4 T cell receptor beta chains given below trace back to one sample, sequenced in a study of blood T cell repertoires in COVID-19. Data came from immunoSEQ multiplex PCR; TCRdb stores just in-frame clones and leaves some out. The sample lists some 700,000 clones, 85% to 90% occurring once. Input material: peripheral blood. Receptors originate from a woman younger than 35 with acute or convalescent COVID-19.

This chain connects TRBV12-3 or TRBV12-4 to TRBJ1-2; D not resolved. The V end was cut by 1 base, the J end by 4 bases, with 7 bases between. This CDR3 is 13 amino acids long. This chain's CDR3 is CASSLVEFYGYTF. The CDR3 DNA reads as TGTGCCAGCAGTTTAGTGGAGTTCTATGGCTACACCTTC.

The chain carries TRBV5-8 and TRBJ2-3; D might be TRBD2 (6 bases). The germline V gene encodes CDR1 SGHTS and CDR2 YDEGEE. The length of the CDR3 is 15 residues. The germline V and J ends were trimmed by 4 bases and 1 base, with 13 bases remaining between them. CDR3 sequence: CASSAGRGGTDTQYF. The CDR3, as DNA: TGTGCCAGCAGCGCGGGACGAGGTGGCACAGATACGCAGTATTTT. Looking up the rest from reference TRBV5-8 and TRBJ2-3 gives the full variable domain: EAGVTQSPTHLIKTRGQQATLRCSPISGHTSVYWYQQALGLGLQFLLWYDEGEERNRGNFPPRFSGRQFPNYSSELNVNALELEDSALYLCASSAGRGGTDTQYFGPGTRLTVL.

The chain recombines TRBV21-1 with TRBJ2-7; TRBD2, the D gene given by the table, was not confirmed from the DNA. TRBV21-1 is described as a pseudogene. CDR3 size: 16 residues. Written as DNA, the CDR3 is TGTGCCAGCAGCAGTGCCAGGGGTCAGGGAGGGCACGAGCAGTACTTC. It encodes CASSSARGQGGHEQYF.

The chain is built from TRBV6-5 and TRBJ2-7; D is possibly TRBD1 (6 bases). V lost 6 bases and J lost 1, with 13 bases in between. The germline gives CDR1 MNHEY, CDR2 SVGAGI. CDR3 size: 14 residues. This CDR3 reads CASSTRGRSYEQYF. The CDR3 DNA sequence: TGTGCCAGCAGCACCAGGGGTAGGTCCTACGAGCAGTACTTC.